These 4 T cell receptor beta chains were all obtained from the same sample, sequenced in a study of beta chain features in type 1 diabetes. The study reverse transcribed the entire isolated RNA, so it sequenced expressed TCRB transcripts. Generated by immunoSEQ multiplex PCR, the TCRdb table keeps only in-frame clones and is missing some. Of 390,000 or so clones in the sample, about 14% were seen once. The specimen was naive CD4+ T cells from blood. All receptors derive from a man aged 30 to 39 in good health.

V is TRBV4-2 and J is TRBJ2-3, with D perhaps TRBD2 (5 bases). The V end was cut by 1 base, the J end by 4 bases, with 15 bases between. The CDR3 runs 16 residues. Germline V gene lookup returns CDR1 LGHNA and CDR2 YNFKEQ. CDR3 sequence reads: CASSQVSRTGPDTQYF. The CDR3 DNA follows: TGTGCCAGCAGCCAAGTCTCCCGGACTGGGCCAGATACGCAGTATTTT.

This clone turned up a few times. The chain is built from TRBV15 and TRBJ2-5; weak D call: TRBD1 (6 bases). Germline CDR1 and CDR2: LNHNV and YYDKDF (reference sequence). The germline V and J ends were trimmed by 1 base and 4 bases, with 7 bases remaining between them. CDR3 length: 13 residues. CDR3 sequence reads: CATSRGRGETQYF. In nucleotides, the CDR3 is TGTGCCACCAGCAGAGGCAGGGGAGAGACCCAGTACTTC.

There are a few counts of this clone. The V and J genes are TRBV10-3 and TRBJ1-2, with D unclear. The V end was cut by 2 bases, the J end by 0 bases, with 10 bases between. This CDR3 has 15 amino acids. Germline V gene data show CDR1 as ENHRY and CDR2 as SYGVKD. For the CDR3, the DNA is TGTGCCATCAGTGAGCCCGGTAGGACTAACTATGGCTACACCTTC. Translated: CAISEPGRTNYGYTF.

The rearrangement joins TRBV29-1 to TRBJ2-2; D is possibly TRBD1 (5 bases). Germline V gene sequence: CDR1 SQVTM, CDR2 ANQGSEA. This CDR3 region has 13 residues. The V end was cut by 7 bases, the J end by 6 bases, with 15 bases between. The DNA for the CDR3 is TGCAGCGGGACGACCACAGGCCCCGGGGAGCTGTTTTTT. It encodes CSGTTTGPGELFF.